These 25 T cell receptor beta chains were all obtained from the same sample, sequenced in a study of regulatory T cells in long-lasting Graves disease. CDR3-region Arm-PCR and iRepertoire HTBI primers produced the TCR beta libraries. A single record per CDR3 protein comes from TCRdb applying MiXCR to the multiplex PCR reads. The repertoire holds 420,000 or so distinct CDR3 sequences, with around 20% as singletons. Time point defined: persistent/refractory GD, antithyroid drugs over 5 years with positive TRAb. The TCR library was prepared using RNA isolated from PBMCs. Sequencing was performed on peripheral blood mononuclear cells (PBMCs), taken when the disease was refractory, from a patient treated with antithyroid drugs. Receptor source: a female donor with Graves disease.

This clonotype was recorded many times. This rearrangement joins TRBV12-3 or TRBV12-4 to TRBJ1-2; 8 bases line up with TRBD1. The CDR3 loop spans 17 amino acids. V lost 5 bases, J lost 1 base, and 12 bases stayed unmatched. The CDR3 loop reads CASSTRQGMEHNYGYTF. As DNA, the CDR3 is TGTGCCAGCAGTACCCGACAGGGGATGGAGCATAACTATGGCTACACCTTC.

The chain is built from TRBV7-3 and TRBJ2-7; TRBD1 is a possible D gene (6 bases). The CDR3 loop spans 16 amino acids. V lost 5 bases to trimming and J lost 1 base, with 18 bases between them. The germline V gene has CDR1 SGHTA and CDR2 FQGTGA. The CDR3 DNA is TGTGCCAGCAGCGCCGACTCCGGGACATCGTCCTACGAGCAGTACTTC. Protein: CASSADSGTSSYEQYF.

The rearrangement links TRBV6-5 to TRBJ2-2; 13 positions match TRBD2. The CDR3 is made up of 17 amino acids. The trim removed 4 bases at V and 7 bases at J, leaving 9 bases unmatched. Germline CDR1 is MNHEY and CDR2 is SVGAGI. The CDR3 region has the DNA TGTGCCAGCAGTTCCGTGACTAGCGGGAGGATAGTCGGGGAGCTGTTTTTT. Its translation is CASSSVTSGRIVGELFF.

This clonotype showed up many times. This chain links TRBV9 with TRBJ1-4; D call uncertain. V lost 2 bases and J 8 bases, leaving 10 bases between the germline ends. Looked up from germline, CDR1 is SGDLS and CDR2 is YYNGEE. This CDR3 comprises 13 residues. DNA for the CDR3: TGTGCCAGCAGCGTCGACGACTACGAAAAACTGTTTTTT. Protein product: CASSVDDYEKLFF.

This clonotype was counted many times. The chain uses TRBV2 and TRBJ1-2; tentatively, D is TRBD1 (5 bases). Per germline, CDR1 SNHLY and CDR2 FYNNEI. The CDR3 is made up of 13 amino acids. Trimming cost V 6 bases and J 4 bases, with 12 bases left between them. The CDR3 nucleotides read TGTGCCAGCAGCCCGCACCAGGGCTATGGCTACACCTTC. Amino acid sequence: CASSPHQGYGYTF.

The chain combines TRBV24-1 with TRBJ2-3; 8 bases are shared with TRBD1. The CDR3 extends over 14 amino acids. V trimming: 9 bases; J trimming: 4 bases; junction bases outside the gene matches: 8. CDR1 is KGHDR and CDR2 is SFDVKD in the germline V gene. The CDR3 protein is CATSRGLSADTQYF. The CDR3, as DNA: TGTGCCACCTCCAGGGGGCTCTCGGCAGATACGCAGTATTTT.

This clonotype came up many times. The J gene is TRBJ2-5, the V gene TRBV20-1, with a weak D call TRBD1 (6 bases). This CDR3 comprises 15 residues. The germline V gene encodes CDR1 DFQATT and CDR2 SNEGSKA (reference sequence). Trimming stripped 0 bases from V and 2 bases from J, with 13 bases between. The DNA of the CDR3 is TGCAGTGCTAGAGATAGGAGACAGGCACAAGAGACCCAGTACTTC. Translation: CSARDRRQAQETQYF.

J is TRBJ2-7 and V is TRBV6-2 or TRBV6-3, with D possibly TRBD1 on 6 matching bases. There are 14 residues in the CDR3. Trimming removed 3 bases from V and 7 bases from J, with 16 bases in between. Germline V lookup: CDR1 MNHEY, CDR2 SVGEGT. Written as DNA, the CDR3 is TGTGCCAGCAGTTATAGTCGGGGACAAATTGAGCAGTACTTC. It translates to CASSYSRGQIEQYF.

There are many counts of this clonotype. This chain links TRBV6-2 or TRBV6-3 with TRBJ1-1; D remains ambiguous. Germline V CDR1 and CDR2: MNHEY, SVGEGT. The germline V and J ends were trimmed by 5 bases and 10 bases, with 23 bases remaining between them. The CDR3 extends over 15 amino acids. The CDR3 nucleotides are TGTGCCAGCAGTCGCAACAACTTACACAGTGATGGAGCTTTCTTT. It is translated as CASSRNNLHSDGAFF.

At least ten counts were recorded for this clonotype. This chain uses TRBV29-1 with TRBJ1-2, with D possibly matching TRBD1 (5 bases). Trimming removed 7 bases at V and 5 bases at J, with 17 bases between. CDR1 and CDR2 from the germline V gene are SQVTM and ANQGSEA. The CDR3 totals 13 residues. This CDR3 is CSAQVRGGYGYTF. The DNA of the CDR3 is TGCAGCGCACAAGTGAGGGGTGGATATGGCTACACCTTC.

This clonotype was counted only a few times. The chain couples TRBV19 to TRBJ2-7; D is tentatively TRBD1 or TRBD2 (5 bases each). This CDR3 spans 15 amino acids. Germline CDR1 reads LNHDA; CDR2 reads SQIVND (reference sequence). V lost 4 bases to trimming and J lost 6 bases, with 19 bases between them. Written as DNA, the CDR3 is TGTGCCAGTAGTACCGAACCCACGAAGAGGGGCGAGCAGTACTTC. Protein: CASSTEPTKRGEQYF.

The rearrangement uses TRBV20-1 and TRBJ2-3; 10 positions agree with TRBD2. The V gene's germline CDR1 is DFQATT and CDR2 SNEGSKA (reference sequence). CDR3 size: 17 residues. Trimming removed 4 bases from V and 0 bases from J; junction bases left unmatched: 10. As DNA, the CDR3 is TGCAGTGCTAAGGCTAGCGGGAGCTTCTCTAGCACAGATACGCAGTATTTT. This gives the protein CSAKASGSFSSTDTQYF.

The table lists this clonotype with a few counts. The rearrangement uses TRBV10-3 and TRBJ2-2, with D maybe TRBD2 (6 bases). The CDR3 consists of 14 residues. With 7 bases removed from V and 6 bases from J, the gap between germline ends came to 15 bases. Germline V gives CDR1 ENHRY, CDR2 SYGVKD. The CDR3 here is CAIMVRRGAGELFF. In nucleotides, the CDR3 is TGTGCCATCATGGTTAGGAGGGGCGCCGGGGAGCTGTTTTTT.

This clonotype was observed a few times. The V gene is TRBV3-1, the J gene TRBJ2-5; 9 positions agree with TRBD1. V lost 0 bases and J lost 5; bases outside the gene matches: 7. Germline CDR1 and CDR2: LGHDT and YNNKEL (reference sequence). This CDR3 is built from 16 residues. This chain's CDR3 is CASSQDHQQGAETQYF. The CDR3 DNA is TGTGCCAGCAGCCAAGATCACCAACAGGGGGCCGAGACCCAGTACTTC.

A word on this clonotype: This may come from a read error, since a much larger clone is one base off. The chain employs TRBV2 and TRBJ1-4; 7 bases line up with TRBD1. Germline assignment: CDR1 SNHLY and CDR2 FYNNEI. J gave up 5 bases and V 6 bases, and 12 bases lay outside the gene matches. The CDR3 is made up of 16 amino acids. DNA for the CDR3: TGTGCCAGCAGATCCGGGACAGCCGGTGCCAATGAAAAACTGTTTTTT. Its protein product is CASRSGTAGANEKLFF.

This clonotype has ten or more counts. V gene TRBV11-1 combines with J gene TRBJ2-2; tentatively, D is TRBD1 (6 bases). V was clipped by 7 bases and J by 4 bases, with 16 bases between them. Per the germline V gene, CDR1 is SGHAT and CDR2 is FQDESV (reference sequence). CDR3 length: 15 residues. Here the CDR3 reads CASTPLTGSTGELFF. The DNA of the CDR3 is TGTGCCAGCACTCCCCTCACAGGGAGCACCGGGGAGCTGTTTTTT.

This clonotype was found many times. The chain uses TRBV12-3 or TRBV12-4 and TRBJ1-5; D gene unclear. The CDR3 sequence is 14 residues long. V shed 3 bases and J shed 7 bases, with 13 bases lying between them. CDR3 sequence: CASSLAQVGQPQHF. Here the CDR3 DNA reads TGTGCCAGCAGTTTGGCCCAGGTCGGGCAGCCCCAGCATTTT.

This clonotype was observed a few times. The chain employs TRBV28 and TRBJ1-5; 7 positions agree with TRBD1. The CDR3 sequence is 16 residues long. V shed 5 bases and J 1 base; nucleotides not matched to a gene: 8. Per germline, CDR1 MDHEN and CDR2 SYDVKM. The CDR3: CASSQPTGLSNQPQHF. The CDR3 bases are TGTGCCAGCAGTCAACCGACAGGGTTGAGCAATCAGCCCCAGCATTTT.

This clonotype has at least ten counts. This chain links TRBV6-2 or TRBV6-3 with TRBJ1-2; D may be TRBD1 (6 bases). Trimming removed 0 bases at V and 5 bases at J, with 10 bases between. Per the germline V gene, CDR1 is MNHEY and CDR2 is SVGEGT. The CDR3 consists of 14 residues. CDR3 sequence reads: CASSYSQGGYGYTF. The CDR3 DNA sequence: TGTGCCAGCAGTTACTCACAGGGAGGGTATGGCTACACCTTC.

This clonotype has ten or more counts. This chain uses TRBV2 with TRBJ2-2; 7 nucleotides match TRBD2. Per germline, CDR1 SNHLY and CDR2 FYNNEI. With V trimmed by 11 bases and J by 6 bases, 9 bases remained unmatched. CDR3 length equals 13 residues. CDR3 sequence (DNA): TGTGCCGGCAAAGCGGGAATGGCCGGGGAGCTGTTTTTT. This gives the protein CAGKAGMAGELFF.

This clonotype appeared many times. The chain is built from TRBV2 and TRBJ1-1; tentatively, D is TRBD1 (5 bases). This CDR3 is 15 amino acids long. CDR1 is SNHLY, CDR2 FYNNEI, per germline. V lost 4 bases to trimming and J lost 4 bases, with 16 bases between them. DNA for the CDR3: TGTGCCAGCAGTGCCCAACAGCTCGGGGCCACTGAAGCTTTCTTT. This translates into CASSAQQLGATEAFF.

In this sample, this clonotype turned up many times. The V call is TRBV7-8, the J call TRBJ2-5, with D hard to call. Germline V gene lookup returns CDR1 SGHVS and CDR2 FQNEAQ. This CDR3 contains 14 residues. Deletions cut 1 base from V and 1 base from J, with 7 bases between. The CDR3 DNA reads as TGTGCCAGCAGCTTAGAGGGCCTCCAAGAGACCCAGTACTTC. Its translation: CASSLEGLQETQYF.

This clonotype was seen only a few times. CDR3 in DNA: TGTGCCAGCGCAAGGGCGGGGGAAGGAGGAGATACGCAGTATTTT. Protein sequence: CASARAGEGGDTQYF. The V gene is TRBV6-1, the J gene TRBJ2-3; the match to TRBD2 covers 7 bases. The V gene end was trimmed by 8 bases and the J gene end by 5 bases; junction bases not matched to a gene: 13. Germline CDR1 reads MNHNS; CDR2 reads SASEGT. This CDR3 is built from 15 residues.

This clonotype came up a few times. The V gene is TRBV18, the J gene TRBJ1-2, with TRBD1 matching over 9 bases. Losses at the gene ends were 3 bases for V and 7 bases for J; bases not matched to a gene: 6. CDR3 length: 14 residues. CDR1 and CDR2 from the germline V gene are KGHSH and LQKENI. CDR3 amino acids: CASSPKQGASGYTF. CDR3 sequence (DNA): TGTGCCAGCTCACCGAAACAGGGGGCTTCTGGCTACACCTTC.

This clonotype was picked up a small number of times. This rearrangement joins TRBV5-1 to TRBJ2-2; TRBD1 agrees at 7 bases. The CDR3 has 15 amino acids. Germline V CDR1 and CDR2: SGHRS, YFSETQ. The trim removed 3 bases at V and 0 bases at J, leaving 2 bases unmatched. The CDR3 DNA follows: TGCGCCAGCAGCTCGGGACAGCCGAACACCGGGGAGCTGTTTTTT. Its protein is CASSSGQPNTGELFF.